This T cell receptor (beta chain) stems from a study of cytomegalovirus exposure and HLA in healthy donors. General study points: For cytomegalovirus status, the classifier reportedly gave diagnoses with high specificity and sensitivity. The likely origin of a cluster of highly shared sequence variants was a sequencing artifact.

PCR amplification relied on 60 Vbeta primers (plus 13 Jbeta primers). The method was immunoSEQ multiplex PCR; TCRdb's version includes in-frame clones alone and lacks a portion of them. The sample carries around 220,000 clones, 75% to 80% recorded once. Points on this clone: Its antigen remains unidentified.

This CDR3 has 16 amino acids. V dropped 3 bases and J dropped 2; count of bases not matched to a gene: 9. Germline CDR1 and CDR2: MGHRA and YSYEKL. The sequence derives from a man between 18 and 29 years old in good health and CMV-seronegative. This chain joins TRBV4-1 and TRBJ2-7, with 8 bases matching TRBD2. Sequencing was carried out using PBMCs. The CDR3 protein is CASSQGFSGVTYEQYF. As DNA, the CDR3 is TGCGCCAGCAGCCAGGGATTTAGCGGGGTGACCTACGAGCAGTACTTC.